A selection of T cell receptor beta chains follows, all from one sample in a study of blood T cell repertoires in COVID-19. Clones were read by immunoSEQ multiplex PCR, and TCRdb kept only the in-frame ones, dropping some. The data hold 150,000 to 200,000 clones, with roughly nine tenths observed a single time. The sequenced material came from peripheral blood. Every receptor here comes from a man in his 70s with active or convalescent COVID-19. Each CDR3 is given with its conserved first and last residue. Each record gives: J gene, clone size, CDR3 length, V gene, D gene, CDR3 DNA, CDR3 protein. D genes are given only for firm matches. Clone size is given for some rows only: seen once, a few or many times, or a class if the clone is expanded.

>TRBJ1-1|.|17|TRBV19|.
TGTGCCAGTAGTGAGGGGGGGACGGGACTACGAACAACTGAAGCTTTCTTT
CASSEGGTGLRTTEAFF
>TRBJ2-3|.|15|TRBV12-5|TRBD1
TGTGCTAGTGGTCGCGGGGACAGGGTGGGAGATACGCAGTATTTT
CASGRGDRVGDTQYF
>TRBJ1-3|.|16|TRBV11-2|.
TGTGCCAGCAGCTTATTCGCGCCCACAGCCGGAAACACCATATATTTT
CASSLFAPTAGNTIYF
>TRBJ1-2|.|11|TRBV5-6|.
TGTGCCAGCAGCTCACGGGGTGGCTACACCTTC
CASSSRGGYTF
>TRBJ1-2|.|13|TRBV19|TRBD1
TGTGCCAGTAGTATCGGACAGGGAAGTGGCTACACCTTC
CASSIGQGSGYTF
>TRBJ2-6|.|16|TRBV14|TRBD1
TGTGCCAGCAGCCAAGTGGTAAGGACAGGGGTCCCCGTCCTGACTTTC
CASSQVVRTGVPVLTF
>TRBJ1-1|many|14|TRBV29-1|.
TGCAGCGTTGTTGGTATGGGGGGGCGGGTTGAAGCTTTCTTT
CSVVGMGGRVEAFF
>TRBJ1-1|.|15|TRBV27|TRBD1
TGTGCCAGCTACCCAGGGACAGGGCCCCCTGCTGAAGCTTTCTTT
CASYPGTGPPAEAFF
>TRBJ1-2|.|15|TRBV5-5|TRBD1
TGTGCCAGCAGGGCGGGACAGGGGGCTACCTATGGCTACACCTTC
CASRAGQGATYGYTF
>TRBJ1-1|.|15|TRBV18|.
TGTGCCAGCTCACCCTCGGAGCCCATGAACACTGAAGCTTTCTTT
CASSPSEPMNTEAFF
>TRBJ1-2|once|14|TRBV7-2|.
TGTGCCAGCAGGGGGGGGAGGAGACAAGATGGCTACACCTTC
CASRGGRRQDGYTF
>TRBJ2-5|.|14|TRBV5-1|TRBD2
TGCGCCAGCAGCTTCGGACTAGCGGAAGAGACCCAGTACTTC
CASSFGLAEETQYF
>TRBJ2-7|few|13|TRBV3-1/TRBV3-2|TRBD1
TGTGCCAGCAGCCCCGGGACAGCCTACGAGCAGTACTTC
CASSPGTAYEQYF
>TRBJ2-7|few|15|TRBV5-4|TRBD2
TGTGCCAGCAGCTTGGCCAGCGGGGCCTCCTACGAGCAGTACTTC
CASSLASGASYEQYF
>TRBJ1-1|.|13|TRBV7-3|TRBD1
TGTGCCAGCAGCTCCCAGGGGGAAACTGAAGCTTTCTTT
CASSSQGETEAFF
>TRBJ1-2|few|14|TRBV5-1|TRBD1
TGCGCCAGCAGCTTGGCGACAGGGGGGGATGGCTACACCTTC
CASSLATGGDGYTF
>TRBJ1-4|.|13|TRBV18|TRBD1
TGTGCCAGCTCACCCGCAGGACAGGGGGCGAAATTTTTT
CASSPAGQGAKFF
>TRBJ2-7|.|16|TRBV7-2|TRBD2
TGTGCCAGCAGCTCCCGAGGACTAGCGGGAGGCTACGAGCAGTACTTC
CASSSRGLAGGYEQYF